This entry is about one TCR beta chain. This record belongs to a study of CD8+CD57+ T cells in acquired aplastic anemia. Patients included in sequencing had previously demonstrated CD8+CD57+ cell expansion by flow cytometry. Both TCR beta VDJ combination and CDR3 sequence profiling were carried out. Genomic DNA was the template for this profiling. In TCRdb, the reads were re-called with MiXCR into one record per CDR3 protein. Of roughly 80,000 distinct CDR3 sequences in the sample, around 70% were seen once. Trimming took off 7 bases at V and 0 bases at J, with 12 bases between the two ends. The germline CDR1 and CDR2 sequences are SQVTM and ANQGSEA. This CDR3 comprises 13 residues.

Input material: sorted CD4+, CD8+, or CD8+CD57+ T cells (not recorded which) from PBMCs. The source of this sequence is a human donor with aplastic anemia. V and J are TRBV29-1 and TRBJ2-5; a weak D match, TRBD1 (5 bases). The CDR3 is CSAERGYQETQYF. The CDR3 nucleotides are TGCAGCGCCGAAAGGGGTTACCAAGAGACCCAGTACTTC.